This TCR beta chain was obtained from a study of blood T cell repertoires in COVID-19. Turning to the study itself: Researchers got acute and convalescent COVID-19 samples from the United States, Italy and Spain.

The CDR3 contains 15 residues. The V end was cut by 4 bases, the J end by 2 bases, with 14 bases between. Germline CDR1 MNHEY, CDR2 SVGAGI. Sequencing was performed with immunoSEQ multiplex PCR; in TCRdb, only in-frame clones are kept and a portion is missing. This repertoire shows approximately 40,000 clones, 80% found once; its top ten account for 30% to 40%. The material sequenced was peripheral blood. The clonotype was recovered from a man aged 80 or over with active or convalescent COVID-19. V and J are TRBV6-5 and TRBJ1-2; weak D call: TRBD1 (6 bases). The CDR3 sequence is CASSFGRQANYGYTF. In nucleotides, the CDR3 is TGTGCCAGCAGTTTCGGTAGACAGGCGAACTATGGCTACACCTTC.